These 32 T cell receptor beta chains were all obtained from the same sample, sequenced in a study of cytomegalovirus exposure and HLA in healthy donors. Repertoires were generated with immunoSEQ multiplex PCR, while TCRdb's copy carries only in-frame clones and drops some. Among some 210,000 clones listed, about nine tenths were seen once. Material for sequencing was PBMCs. Receptors were obtained from a woman aged 18-29 years in good health and CMV-seropositive.

The chain uses TRBV10-3 and TRBJ2-7; TRBD2 aligns across 7 bases. Germline V gives CDR1 ENHRY, CDR2 SYGVKD. The CDR3 spans 14 residues. With V trimmed by 4 bases and J by 0 bases, 3 bases remained unmatched. This CDR3 is CAISGGGNSYEQYF. The CDR3 DNA reads as TGTGCCATCAGTGGGGGGGGGAACTCCTACGAGCAGTACTTC.

CDR3 nucleotides: TGTGCCAGCAGCGTAGGCCCATGGGGACAGGCGAACACCGGGGAGCTGTTTTTT. Protein: CASSVGPWGQANTGELFF. The V call is TRBV9, the J call TRBJ2-2, with 8 nucleotides matching TRBD1. CDR1 and CDR2 (germline): SGDLS, YYNGEE. V gave up 0 bases and J gave up 0 bases; unmatched junction bases: 7. This CDR3 spans 18 amino acids.

The CDR3, as DNA: TGTGCCAGCATAGAGGACATCAATCAGCCCCAGCATTTT. Its translation is CASIEDINQPQHF. The chain recombines TRBV6-6 with TRBJ1-5, with a possible D match to TRBD1 (5 bases). Looked up from germline, CDR1 is MNHNY and CDR2 is SVGAGI (reference sequence). V lost 7 bases and J lost 3, with 10 bases in between. The CDR3 covers 13 residues.

The chain is built from TRBV28 and TRBJ1-1; D is uncertain. V was cut by 4 bases and J by 3 bases, with 12 bases left in between. CDR3 length: 14 residues. Looked up from germline, CDR1 is MDHEN and CDR2 is SYDVKM. CDR3 region: CASSSRSSDTEAFF. Here the CDR3 DNA reads TGTGCCAGCAGTTCTCGGAGCTCGGACACTGAAGCTTTCTTT.

The genes are TRBV27 and TRBJ1-5; D unresolved. Germline CDR1 reads MNHEY; CDR2 reads SMNVEV (reference sequence). V shed 0 bases and J shed 6 bases, with 6 bases lying between them. CDR3 size: 13 residues. The DNA of the CDR3 is TGTGCCAGCAGTTTATCATTCGGTCAGCCCCAGCATTTT. It codes for CASSLSFGQPQHF.

The rearrangement uses TRBV28 and TRBJ2-7, with a possible D match to TRBD1 (6 bases). Germline loops: CDR1 MDHEN, CDR2 SYDVKM. V lost 3 bases to trimming and J lost 2 bases, with 11 bases between them. CDR3 length: 14 residues. The CDR3 nucleotides are TGTGCCAGCAGTTTCTCCGGGACACCCTACGAGCAGTACTTC. It codes for CASSFSGTPYEQYF. The variable domain in full, completed from reference TRBV28 and TRBJ2-7, reads DVKVTQSSRYLVKRTGEKVFLECVQDMDHENMFWYRQDPGLGLRLIYFSYDVKMKEKGDIPEGYSVSREKKERFSLILESASTNQTSMYLCASSFSGTPYEQYFGPGTRLTVT.

The chain recombines TRBV28 with TRBJ2-7, with D possibly being TRBD1 (6 bases). V shed 4 bases and J shed 2 bases, with 15 bases lying between them. There are 15 residues in the CDR3. The germline V gene has CDR1 MDHEN and CDR2 SYDVKM. CDR3 coding DNA: TGTGCCAGCAGTTCTCCGGGACAAGGTCCCTACGAGCAGTACTTC. Amino acid sequence: CASSSPGQGPYEQYF.

CDR3: CASSPGGNTIYF. The CDR3 DNA reads TGTGCCAGCAGTCCCGGGGGAAACACCATATATTTT. The chain couples TRBV28 to TRBJ1-3; no firm D call. V was shortened by 5 bases and J by 4 bases, with 6 bases between the two germline ends. Germline V gives CDR1 MDHEN, CDR2 SYDVKM. The CDR3 sequence is 12 residues long.

The chain recombines TRBV30 with TRBJ2-7; 9 bases fit TRBD1. This CDR3 comprises 14 residues. The ends lost 4 bases at V and 5 bases at J; junction bases unmatched: 9. In germline, CDR1 is GTSNPN, CDR2 SVGIG (reference sequence). CDR3 nucleotides: TGTGCCTGGATCTCCGGGACAGGGTGGCACGAGCAGTACTTC. This gives the protein CAWISGTGWHEQYF. Variable domain in full (rest from reference TRBV30 and TRBJ2-7): SQTIHQWPATLVQPVGSPLSLECTVEGTSNPNLYWYRQAAGRGLQLLFYSVGIGQISSEVPQNLSASRPQDRQFILSSKKLLLSDSGFYLCAWISGTGWHEQYFGPGTRLTVT.

This clone occurred once. The rearrangement joins TRBV7-9 to TRBJ1-1, with a tentative D call TRBD1 (5 bases). This CDR3 contains 13 residues. Germline V CDR1 and CDR2: SEHNR, FQNEAQ (reference sequence). The ends were cut back, 0 bases at V and 6 bases at J, with 8 bases in the middle. For the CDR3, the DNA is TGTGCCAGCAGCTTAGCAGGGGCCGCTGAAGCTTTCTTT. It encodes CASSLAGAAEAFF.

The chain is built from TRBV13 and TRBJ2-7, with unresolved D. Looked up from germline, CDR1 is PRHDT and CDR2 is FYEKMQ (reference sequence). The CDR3 extends over 14 amino acids. V lost 0 bases and J lost 3, with 9 bases in between. The CDR3 here is CASSLGVGDYEQYF. The CDR3 coding sequence is TGTGCCAGCAGCTTAGGAGTGGGCGACTACGAGCAGTACTTC.

The chain employs TRBV7-8 and TRBJ2-1, with a possible D match to TRBD1 (7 bases). The CDR3 has 15 residues. Germline V gives CDR1 SGHVS, CDR2 FQNEAQ. V lost 1 base and J lost 4, with 11 bases in between. The CDR3 nucleotides read TGTGCCAGCAGCTTAGAGGCGGGACAGTACAATGAGCAGTTCTTC. As protein: CASSLEAGQYNEQFF.

The V call is TRBV2, the J call TRBJ2-7; possibly TRBD2 for D (6 bases). Germline CDR1 and CDR2: SNHLY and FYNNEI. CDR3 length equals 13 residues. V was shortened by 1 base and J by 9 bases, with 13 bases between the two germline ends. The DNA of the CDR3 is TGTGCCAGCAGTGAAGATCGGCTGCGGGGGCAGTACTTC. Protein sequence: CASSEDRLRGQYF.

This chain joins TRBV11-2 and TRBJ1-2; D unresolved. This CDR3 is 13 amino acids long. Per germline, CDR1 SGHAT and CDR2 FQNNGV. V shed 4 bases and J shed 4 bases, with 10 bases lying between them. This chain's CDR3 is CASSSTRIYGYTF. The CDR3, as DNA: TGTGCCAGCAGCTCGACAAGGATCTATGGCTACACCTTC.

The genes are TRBV28 and TRBJ1-2; maybe TRBD1 (6 bases). The CDR3 is made up of 18 amino acids. The germline V and J ends were trimmed by 6 bases and 5 bases, with 28 bases remaining between them. Germline CDR1 and CDR2: MDHEN and SYDVKM. CDR3 sequence: CASSLLPQGIWEKYGYTF. For the CDR3, the DNA is TGTGCCAGCAGCTTGCTACCACAGGGAATTTGGGAAAAATATGGCTACACCTTC.

The chain joins TRBV5-1 to TRBJ2-7, with 9 bases that match TRBD2. After removal of 0 bases from V and 6 bases from J, the junction contained 7 bases not matched to a gene. The CDR3 is 15 amino acids. CDR1 and CDR2 (germline): SGHRS, YFSETQ. The CDR3 reads CASSLASAGGTEQYF. CDR3 bases: TGCGCCAGCAGCTTGGCCTCCGCGGGAGGGACCGAGCAGTACTTC.

This chain joins TRBV6-5 and TRBJ2-7, with D possibly matching TRBD1 (5 bases). The CDR3 is 13 residues long. V was trimmed by 2 bases and J by 3 bases, leaving 8 bases between them. Germline CDR1 is MNHEY and CDR2 is SVGAGI. CDR3 nucleotides: TGTGCCAGCAGTTACAACGGACACTACGAGCAGTACTTC. It yields the protein CASSYNGHYEQYF.

This chain links TRBV4-1 with TRBJ2-5; D might be TRBD2 (5 bases). V lost 0 bases to trimming and J lost 0 bases, with 11 bases between them. Germline V gives CDR1 MGHRA, CDR2 YSYEKL. CDR3 length: 16 residues. CDR3 sequence: CASSQERGGYQETQYF. The CDR3 region has the DNA TGCGCCAGCAGCCAAGAGAGAGGCGGGTACCAAGAGACCCAGTACTTC.

The chain is built from TRBV7-9 and TRBJ1-2; TRBD1 aligns across 7 bases. Trimming took 3 bases from V and 4 from J; bases not matched to a gene: 5. Germline CDR1 is SEHNR and CDR2 is FQNEAQ (reference sequence). This CDR3 is built from 14 residues. The DNA of the CDR3 is TGTGCCAGCAGCTTGCAGGGGGTTCCCTATGGCTACACCTTC. Protein sequence: CASSLQGVPYGYTF.

This clone has a single count. V gene TRBV5-4 combines with J gene TRBJ1-1; TRBD1 matches 7 bases. Germline V gene data show CDR1 as SGHNT and CDR2 as YYREEE (reference sequence). V was clipped by 4 bases and J by 8 bases; unmatched bases: 11. This CDR3 is built from 14 residues. This CDR3 is CASSMGRGRLEAFF. CDR3 nucleotide sequence: TGTGCCAGCAGCATGGGGAGGGGGCGCTTGGAAGCTTTCTTT.

V and J are TRBV5-1 and TRBJ1-2, with 8 bases fitting TRBD1. CDR3 size: 15 residues. The ends lost 0 bases at V and 6 bases at J; junction bases unmatched: 7. Germline assignment: CDR1 SGHRS and CDR2 YFSETQ. The CDR3 bases are TGCGCCAGCAGCTTGGTAGACAGGGGAGTGGATGGCTACACCTTC. Translating gives CASSLVDRGVDGYTF.

J is TRBJ2-3 and V is TRBV10-1, with 10 positions matching TRBD2. Germline CDR1 WNHNN, CDR2 SYGVQD (reference sequence). V dropped 3 bases and J dropped 10; count of bases not matched to a gene: 16. The CDR3 spans 17 residues. The CDR3 region is CASSDPNASGRQGAQYF. CDR3 in DNA: TGCGCCAGCAGTGATCCGAATGCTAGCGGGAGACAGGGAGCGCAGTATTTT.

The rearrangement links TRBV10-3 to TRBJ2-1; 14 bases match TRBD2. This CDR3 contains 20 residues. V shed 7 bases and J 4 bases; nucleotides not matched to a gene: 18. Germline values: CDR1 ENHRY, CDR2 SYGVKD. The CDR3 DNA follows: TGTGCCATCAAGACAGGGCCGGGACTAGCGGGAGTAGAGGGATACAATGAGCAGTTCTTC. It yields the protein CAIKTGPGLAGVEGYNEQFF.

This clone showed up just a few times. DNA of the CDR3: TGTGCCAGCAGTGAGGAGGGACAGCCCTTAGTATCCTACGAGCAGTACTTC. Its translation: CASSEEGQPLVSYEQYF. The V and J genes are TRBV25-1 and TRBJ2-7, with D maybe TRBD1 (7 bases). The V end was cut by 3 bases, the J end by 1 base, with 19 bases between. Germline-derived CDR1 and CDR2 are MGHDK and SYGVNS. CDR3 length equals 17 residues.

The chain links TRBV5-6 to TRBJ2-1; the match to TRBD2 covers 11 bases. The length of the CDR3 is 16 residues. Germline lookup yields CDR1 SGHDT and CDR2 YYEEEE. With V trimmed by 4 bases and J by 0 bases, 3 bases remained unmatched. CDR3 nucleotides: TGTGCCAGCAGCCATAGCGGGAGGGGCTCCTACAATGAGCAGTTCTTC. As protein: CASSHSGRGSYNEQFF. Based on the CDR3 plus reference TRBV5-6 and TRBJ2-1, the full variable domain is DAGVTQSPTHLIKTRGQQVTLRCSPKSGHDTVSWYQQALGQGPQFIFQYYEEEERQRGNFPDRFSGHQFPNYSSELNVNALLLGDSALYLCASSHSGRGSYNEQFFGPGTRLTVL.

The gene calls are TRBV27 and TRBJ2-7, with TRBD1 matching over 7 bases. The CDR3 consists of 17 residues. CDR1 is MNHEY and CDR2 is SMNVEV in the germline V gene (reference sequence). J gave up 7 bases and V 2 bases, and 17 bases lay outside the gene matches. The CDR3 loop is CASSLRDRHPILREQYF. The CDR3 DNA follows: TGTGCCAGCAGTTTAAGGGACAGACACCCGATACTAAGGGAGCAGTACTTC.

This clone was seen just once. The chain combines TRBV29-1 with TRBJ2-7; D is possibly TRBD1 (5 bases). The CDR3 is made up of 14 amino acids. Deletions cut 4 bases from V and 2 bases from J, with 15 bases between. In germline, CDR1 is SQVTM, CDR2 ANQGSEA. The CDR3 here is CSVAPAGHPYEQYF. The CDR3 DNA reads TGCAGCGTTGCCCCGGCAGGGCACCCCTACGAGCAGTACTTC.

V is TRBV28 and J is TRBJ1-5, with TRBD1 as a possible D gene (6 bases). Trimming removed 6 bases from V and 0 bases from J, with 12 bases in between. The germline V gene encodes CDR1 MDHEN and CDR2 SYDVKM. The CDR3 covers 15 residues. The CDR3 loop reads CASSHPGDSNQPQHF. CDR3 in DNA: TGTGCCAGCAGCCATCCAGGGGATAGCAATCAGCCCCAGCATTTT. Together with reference TRBV28 and TRBJ1-5, the CDR3 gives the full variable domain: DVKVTQSSRYLVKRTGEKVFLECVQDMDHENMFWYRQDPGLGLRLIYFSYDVKMKEKGDIPEGYSVSREKKERFSLILESASTNQTSMYLCASSHPGDSNQPQHFGDGTRLSIL.

This chain joins TRBV13 and TRBJ2-1; TRBD2 matches at 10 bases. The junction had 2 bases not matched to a gene; V was cut back by 5 bases and J by 1 base. Germline-derived CDR1 and CDR2 are PRHDT and FYEKMQ (reference sequence). This CDR3 has 15 amino acids. CDR3 coding DNA: TGTGCCAGCAGCAAAGCGGGAGGGTCCTACAATGAGCAGTTCTTC. It encodes CASSKAGGSYNEQFF.

Notes on this clone: The sample holds other DNA sequences that translate to the same CDR3. The genes are TRBV6-5 and TRBJ2-1, with 7 bases fitting TRBD1. Germline CDR1 is MNHEY and CDR2 is SVGAGI. The CDR3 totals 14 residues. V lost 0 bases and J lost 4; bases outside the gene matches: 0. Written as DNA, the CDR3 is TGTGCCAGCAGTTACTCGACAGGGTACAATGAGCAGTTCTTC. Amino acids: CASSYSTGYNEQFF.

V and J are TRBV2 and TRBJ1-1, with 8 bases aligning to TRBD1. V lost 6 bases, J lost 4 bases, and 13 bases stayed unmatched. In germline, CDR1 is SNHLY, CDR2 FYNNEI. This CDR3 comprises 16 residues. In DNA form, the CDR3 reads TGTGCCAGCAGCCACAAGCGGCCAGGGGGCTTCACTGAAGCTTTCTTT. Translated: CASSHKRPGGFTEAFF.

The chain joins TRBV9 to TRBJ2-5, with D perhaps TRBD2 (6 bases). The CDR3 extends over 15 amino acids. Germline V gene lookup returns CDR1 SGDLS and CDR2 YYNGEE. Trimming stripped 0 bases from V and 1 base from J, with 10 bases between. The CDR3 loop reads CASSVGLAAQETQYF. CDR3 bases: TGTGCCAGCAGCGTAGGGTTAGCGGCCCAAGAGACCCAGTACTTC.